The present T cell receptor (beta chain) was sequenced within a study of beta chain features in type 1 diabetes. Sequenced material consisted of expressed TCRB transcripts (all of the isolated RNA was reverse transcribed). Profiling relied on immunoSEQ multiplex PCR, and the TCRdb table lists in-frame clones only, not all of them. The sample lists 160,000 or so clones, 8.5% to 10% occurring once. Findings and caveats of the study: Researchers reported that naive, central memory and Treg TCRB repertoires appeared more similar in patients than in healthy donors. TCRB CDR3 length was moderately but significantly reduced in all four CD4+ subsets of Type 1 diabetes patients.

Between the trimmed V and J ends, which lost 4 bases and 3 bases, there was a span of 13 bases. The germline V gene encodes CDR1 SGHRS and CDR2 YFSETQ. The CDR3 loop spans 14 amino acids. With regard to this clone: Its antigen is not known.

Sorting that relied on CD45RO/CCR7/CD25/CD127/CD95/CD27 yielded CD4+ naive, central memory, regulatory and stem cell-like memory cells. This TCR was sampled from a woman in her 30s with type 1 diabetes. Sequenced: central memory CD4+ T cells from blood. The V call is TRBV5-1, the J call TRBJ2-5; a weak D match, TRBD2 (5 bases). In DNA form, the CDR3 reads TGCGCCAGCAGCAGCGGCTTTGGGGAAGAGACCCAGTACTTC. This sequence encodes CASSSGFGEETQYF. Full variable domain (missing parts from reference TRBV5-1 and TRBJ2-5): KAGVTQTPRYLIKTRGQQVTLSCSPISGHRSVSWYQQTPGQGLQFLFEYFSETQRNKGNFPGRFSGRQFSNSRSEMNVSTLELGDSALYLCASSSGFGEETQYFGPGTRLLVL.